The sequence of this TCR beta chain was determined in a study of human T cells and chemical hapten exposure. Study context: After 6 days, upper back 0.01% DPC patch tests were scored. Study outcomes and limitations: More PT1 expanded TCRs went with higher patch test scores.

Library preparation tagged each individual cDNA molecule with a unique molecular identifier. MiXCR, run by TCRdb on the RACE reads, gives a single entry per CDR3 protein. The sample consists of about 85,000 distinct CDR3 sequences, roughly 10% of them appearing once. Germline CDR1 reads SGHTA; CDR2 reads FQGNSA. This CDR3 has 14 amino acids. The ends were cut back, 3 bases at V and 1 base at J, with 9 bases in the middle. Time point specified: patch test 2, 6 weeks after DPC sensitization. Treatment: therapeutic diphenylcyclopropenone sensitization with weekly scalp DPC. Turning to this clonotype: Its specificity is unknown.

This receptor was identified in a man aged 18 to 35 with alopecia areata. Some clones in this sample may be carry-over from other donors' samples. The sample here was whole blood, taken in connection with sensitization to the hapten diphenylcyclopropenone (DPC). This chain joins TRBV7-2 and TRBJ1-1, with D maybe TRBD1 (5 bases). The CDR3 is CASSFYGGNTEAFF. CDR3 coding DNA: TGTGCCAGCAGCTTTTATGGGGGGAACACTGAAGCTTTCTTT.